The rows below give T cell receptor beta chains drawn from one sample of a study of T cell changes during pregnancy in multiple sclerosis. Profiled with immunoSEQ multiplex PCR; TCRdb holds only in-frame clones, not every one. The data hold roughly 25,000 clones, with 88% observed a single time. Sequences were derived from CD4+ T cells from peripheral blood mononuclear cells, sampled in the first trimester of pregnancy. The source of these receptors is a female donor in good health, enrolled as a control in a pregnancy study. Each CDR3 is given without its conserved first and last residue. Each record gives: J gene, V gene, CDR3 protein.

TRBJ2-2 | TRBV6-1 | ATPSFNTGELF
TRBJ2-7 | TRBV6-5 | ASSYGGSTHEQY
TRBJ1-3 | TRBV10-3 | AIRAGGESGNTIY
TRBJ1-1 | TRBV9 | ASNIQGAGTEAF
TRBJ2-7 | TRBV6-1 | ASGPGGYEQY
TRBJ1-1 | TRBV19 | ASSIPRFPGNTEAF
TRBJ1-2 | TRBV7-8 | ASSSRTGFTRGTNYGYT
TRBJ1-3 | TRBV6-5 | ASSYSETPSGNTIY
TRBJ2-5 | TRBV6-6 | ASSSVLDFPQETQY
TRBJ2-2 | TRBV12-2 | ASPAYVGGRFAGELF
TRBJ2-7 | TRBV28 | ASSSSGLAASYEQY
TRBJ2-5 | TRBV18 | ASSPSREGTQY
TRBJ1-5 | TRBV5-1 | ASSPGQNQPQH
TRBJ1-1 | TRBV6-5 | ASSFGQNTEAF
TRBJ1-6 | TRBV19 | ASSIDWEGSPLH
TRBJ2-7 | TRBV13 | ASRSVRGPFTEQY
TRBJ1-2 | TRBV5-5 | ASSAHRVSNYGYT
TRBJ1-1 | TRBV14 | ASSQDLRAF
TRBJ1-1 | TRBV7-6 | ASSLAQNTEAF
TRBJ2-1 | TRBV6-5 | ASVASGSRRGEQF
TRBJ2-5 | TRBV10-3 | AISARPGGQETQY
TRBJ1-2 | TRBV7-9 | ASSFAENYGYT